A selection of T cell receptor beta chains follows, all from one sample in a study of blood T cell repertoires in COVID-19. Clones were read by immunoSEQ multiplex PCR, and TCRdb kept only the in-frame ones, dropping some. The table records 40,000 to 55,000 clones, approximately 91% of them present only once. Sequenced sample: peripheral blood. Source of these receptors: a human donor in a cohort sampled during active COVID-19. Both conserved end residues are part of each CDR3. Each record gives: D gene, J gene, clone size, V gene, CDR3 protein, CDR3 DNA. The D gene is left open where the match is weak. A clone size is listed for some rows: how often the clone was seen (once, few, many), or a class if it is expanded.

TRBD2,TRBJ2-3,.,TRBV6-2/TRBV6-3,CASSPLAGGRTDTQYF,TGTGCCAGCAGCCCCTTAGCGGGGGGACGCACAGATACGCAGTATTTT
.,TRBJ2-1,.,TRBV9,CASSVAARPYNEQFF,TGTGCCAGCAGCGTAGCAGCGAGACCCTACAATGAGCAGTTCTTC
.,TRBJ1-3,once,TRBV5-6,CASSLVGGGRGNTIYF,TGTGCCAGCAGCTTGGTCGGCGGGGGCCGAGGAAACACCATATATTTT
.,TRBJ2-3,.,TRBV7-2,CASSLGGYQGSTDTQYF,TGTGCCAGCAGCTTAGGTGGCTACCAGGGGAGCACAGATACGCAGTATTTT
TRBD1,TRBJ1-1,.,TRBV4-3,CASSQEGQGDTEAFF,TGCGCCAGCAGCCAAGAGGGACAGGGTGACACTGAAGCTTTCTTT
.,TRBJ2-2,.,TRBV5-1,CASHTGEDTGELFF,TGCGCCAGCCATACGGGGGAGGACACCGGGGAGCTGTTTTTT
TRBD1,TRBJ1-3,.,TRBV5-6,CASSLGPRTGPGNTIYF,TGTGCCAGCAGCTTGGGTCCAAGGACAGGGCCTGGAAACACCATATATTTT
.,TRBJ1-1,.,TRBV2,CASSEARGTNEAFF,TGTGCCAGCAGTGAAGCGCGGGGGACCAATGAAGCTTTCTTT
TRBD1,TRBJ2-3,.,TRBV9,CASSARGQGASDTQYF,TGTGCCAGCAGCGCCCGGGGGCAGGGGGCGTCAGATACGCAGTATTTT
.,TRBJ2-3,.,TRBV30,CAWSRLPQRTDTQYF,TGTGCCTGGAGTAGACTCCCCCAACGCACAGATACGCAGTATTTT
TRBD1,TRBJ2-2,.,TRBV27,CASNLQGATNTGELFF,TGTGCCAGCAACCTACAGGGGGCGACGAACACCGGGGAGCTGTTTTTT
TRBD1,TRBJ1-1,few,TRBV2,CASSVDQGVAEAFF,TGTGCCAGCAGTGTCGACCAGGGGGTCGCTGAAGCTTTCTTT
.,TRBJ1-1,.,TRBV5-4,CASINGAGGTEAFF,TGTGCCAGCATCAACGGGGCAGGAGGGACTGAAGCTTTCTTT
TRBD1,TRBJ2-1,.,TRBV5-6,CASGTGSYNEQFF,TGTGCCAGCGGGACAGGATCCTACAATGAGCAGTTCTTC
.,TRBJ1-1,.,TRBV5-1,CASSPTGSTEAFF,TGCGCCAGCAGCCCTACAGGGAGTACTGAAGCTTTCTTT
TRBD1,TRBJ1-2,.,TRBV25-1,CASRGTGSGGYTF,TGTGCCAGCAGGGGGACAGGGAGCGGTGGCTACACCTTC
.,TRBJ2-1,.,TRBV18,CASSPSNEQFF,TGTGCCAGCTCACCATCGAATGAGCAGTTCTTC
TRBD1,TRBJ2-6,.,TRBV28,CASRGGGTGFSGANVLTF,TGTGCCAGCAGGGGCGGCGGGACAGGGTTCTCTGGGGCCAACGTCCTGACTTTC
TRBD1,TRBJ1-5,.,TRBV3-1/TRBV3-2,CASSQEGRGQGKGSNQPQHF,TGTGCCAGCAGCCAAGAAGGGAGGGGACAGGGGAAAGGTAGCAATCAGCCCCAGCATTTT
TRBD1,TRBJ1-6,once,TRBV2,CASSPRQGQGYNSPLHF,TGTGCCAGCAGCCCTAGACAGGGGCAGGGATATAATTCACCCCTCCACTTT
.,TRBJ2-5,.,TRBV18,CASSPSREETQYF,TGTGCCAGCTCACCGAGCAGGGAAGAGACCCAGTACTTC
TRBD2,TRBJ2-1,.,TRBV7-2,CASSPPGLASGEQFF,TGTGCCAGCAGCCCGCCGGGACTAGCAAGCGGTGAGCAGTTCTTC
TRBD2,TRBJ2-1,once,TRBV9,CASSVGTSGSLGEQFF,TGTGCCAGCAGCGTCGGGACTAGCGGGAGTTTAGGTGAGCAGTTCTTC
TRBD1,TRBJ1-4,.,TRBV28,CAGTRDRPEKLFF,TGTGCCGGCACCCGGGACAGACCCGAAAAACTGTTTTTT
TRBD1,TRBJ1-5,few,TRBV7-9,CASSPGQGYSNQPQHF,TGTGCCAGCAGCCCCGGACAGGGGTATAGCAATCAGCCCCAGCATTTT
.,TRBJ1-1,.,TRBV11-3,CASSLGRNTEAFF,TGTGCCAGCAGCCTTGGGAGGAACACTGAAGCTTTCTTT
.,TRBJ2-7,.,TRBV18,CASSPRGVEGNEQYF,TGTGCCAGCTCACCCCGTGGAGTAGAGGGAAACGAGCAGTACTTC
TRBD1,TRBJ2-4,.,TRBV20-1,CSAAGTDIQYF,TGCAGTGCAGCCGGGACAGATATTCAGTACTTC
TRBD1,TRBJ2-7,.,TRBV7-2,CASCQGARYEQYF,TGTGCCAGCTGCCAGGGGGCAAGATACGAGCAGTACTTC
TRBD1,TRBJ1-2,.,TRBV25-1,CASSDPRTGEDYGYTF,TGTGCCAGCAGTGATCCCCGGACAGGGGAGGACTATGGCTACACCTTC
.,TRBJ1-1,.,TRBV7-2,CASSLEQNTEAFF,TGTGCCAGCAGCTTAGAACAGAACACTGAAGCTTTCTTT
TRBD2,TRBJ2-6,.,TRBV24-1,CATSDPRGGVTSGANVLTF,TGTGCCACCAGTGACCCTCGGGGGGGCGTAACCTCTGGGGCCAACGTCCTGACTTTC
.,TRBJ2-2,.,TRBV4-3,CASSQDVPRTGGPGELFF,TGCGCCAGCAGCCAAGATGTCCCCCGGACAGGAGGGCCCGGGGAGCTGTTTTTT
TRBD1,TRBJ1-2,.,TRBV5-8,CASSFDRASYGYTF,TGTGCCAGCAGTTTTGACAGGGCTAGCTATGGCTACACCTTC
TRBD2,TRBJ2-5,.,TRBV19,CASSPTTSTVETQYF,TGTGCCAGTAGTCCCACGACTAGCACCGTTGAGACCCAGTACTTC
.,TRBJ1-5,.,TRBV5-5,CASSLEFSSNLAQHF,TGTGCCAGCAGCTTGGAGTTTTCTAGCAATTTAGCCCAGCATTTT
.,TRBJ1-2,.,TRBV3-1/TRBV3-2,CASSESGTPPVGTF,TGTGCCAGCAGTGAGTCCGGGACTCCTCCAGTGGGCACCTTC
TRBD1,TRBJ1-4,.,TRBV4-2,CASSQVGGTGKNEKLFF,TGTGCCAGCAGCCAAGTAGGGGGCACAGGGAAAAATGAAAAACTGTTTTTT
TRBD1,TRBJ2-1,once,TRBV27,CASYDRGPRDEQFF,TGTGCCAGCTACGACAGGGGCCCTCGGGATGAGCAGTTCTTC
TRBD1,TRBJ1-5,.,TRBV5-1,CASSLGTEHQPQHF,TGCGCCAGCAGCCTCGGGACAGAGCATCAGCCCCAGCATTTT
TRBD1,TRBJ2-3,.,TRBV30,CALGRAAGGTQYF,TGTGCCCTAGGGCGGGCTGCAGGGGGTACGCAGTATTTT
TRBD2,TRBJ2-7,.,TRBV6-1,CASSEAVASGVWEQYF,TGTGCCAGCAGTGAAGCCGTGGCCAGCGGGGTTTGGGAGCAGTACTTC
.,TRBJ1-1,.,TRBV29-1,CSVVPGWGGNTEAFF,TGCAGCGTTGTGCCGGGGTGGGGGGGGAACACTGAAGCTTTCTTT
TRBD1,TRBJ2-7,.,TRBV5-1,CASSPRTGAYEQYF,TGCGCCAGCAGCCCTCGGACAGGGGCCTACGAGCAGTACTTC
TRBD2,TRBJ2-3,.,TRBV11-3,CASSRTSGSFRDTQYF,TGTGCCAGCAGCCGGACTAGCGGGAGTTTTAGAGATACGCAGTATTTT
.,TRBJ1-2,.,TRBV7-2,CASSLSGEGGYTF,TGTGCCAGCAGCCTATCCGGGGAGGGCGGCTACACCTTC
.,TRBJ2-1,.,TRBV6-1,CASSAGTGGGTSGSGEQFF,TGTGCCAGCAGTGCCGGGACAGGGGGGGGTACTAGCGGGAGTGGCGAGCAGTTCTTC
.,TRBJ1-3,.,TRBV6-6,CASSTRGRRGNTIYF,TGTGCCAGCAGTACCAGGGGTAGACGAGGAAACACCATATATTTT
.,TRBJ2-1,few,TRBV2,CASSLRGRNEQFF,TGTGCCAGCAGCCTAAGAGGGCGGAATGAGCAGTTCTTC
TRBD1,TRBJ2-7,few,TRBV19,CASSPTGVHEQYF,TGTGCCAGTAGCCCGACAGGGGTCCACGAGCAGTACTTC
TRBD2,TRBJ2-3,.,TRBV5-4,CASRPGLAADTQYF,TGTGCCAGCAGGCCGGGACTAGCCGCAGATACGCAGTATTTT
.,TRBJ2-3,.,TRBV19,CASSSRLDTQYF,TGTGCCAGTAGTTCAAGACTGGATACGCAGTATTTT
TRBD1,TRBJ2-1,.,TRBV6-5,CASSPGQGYNEQFF,TGTGCCAGCAGTCCGGGACAGGGCTACAATGAGCAGTTCTTC